The 9 T cell receptor beta chains presented below share a single source sample, sequenced in a study of blood T cell repertoires in COVID-19. Sequencing was performed with immunoSEQ multiplex PCR; in TCRdb, only in-frame clones are kept and a portion is missing. The data show approximately 200,000 clones, 80% to 90% seen once. Material for sequencing was peripheral blood. The receptors were gathered from a woman older than 75 with acute or convalescent COVID-19.

A word on this clone: Other nucleotide sequences in the sample specify the same CDR3. This CDR3 reads CASSVGQGAGYGYTF. CDR3 DNA sequence: TGTGCCAGCAGCGTCGGACAGGGGGCGGGCTATGGCTACACCTTC. J is TRBJ1-2 and V is TRBV9; 11 bases match TRBD1. Trimming removed 2 bases from V and 4 bases from J; junction bases left unmatched: 4. The CDR3 is made up of 15 amino acids. In germline, CDR1 is SGDLS, CDR2 YYNGEE. The variable domain in full, with the rest retrieved from reference TRBV9 and TRBJ1-2, is DSGVTQTPKHLITATGQRVTLRCSPRSGDLSVYWYQQSLDQGLQFLIQYYNGEERAKGNILERFSAQQFPDLHSELNLSSLELGDSALYFCASSVGQGAGYGYTFGSGTRLTVV.

The chain joins TRBV18 to TRBJ1-1, with 7 bases identical to TRBD1. The CDR3 is 17 residues long. CDR1 and CDR2 (germline): KGHSH, LQKENI. V shed 2 bases, J shed 1 base, and the junction held 10 bases outside the gene matches. The CDR3 loop reads CASSPVEPGQPNTEAFF. CDR3 bases: TGTGCCAGCTCACCAGTGGAACCGGGACAGCCGAACACTGAAGCTTTCTTT.

The chain uses TRBV7-2 and TRBJ1-2; 7 nucleotides agree with TRBD1. V dropped 1 base and J dropped 3; count of bases not matched to a gene: 5. This CDR3 is built from 15 residues. The V gene's germline CDR1 is SGHTA and CDR2 FQGNSA. The CDR3 region has the DNA TGTGCCAGCAGCTTAGACCCCGGGACAGACTATGGCTACACCTTC. This sequence encodes CASSLDPGTDYGYTF.

V is TRBV14 and J is TRBJ2-7, with D possibly TRBD2 on 6 matching bases. Germline values: CDR1 SGHDN, CDR2 FVKESK. Trimming cost V 4 bases and J 5 bases, with 18 bases left between them. The CDR3 contains 15 residues. The CDR3 reads CASSPLLDGGNEQYF. In nucleotides, the CDR3 is TGTGCCAGCAGCCCTCTCCTTGACGGCGGGAACGAGCAGTACTTC.

The V call is TRBV4-3, the J call TRBJ2-1, with 8 bases aligning to TRBD2. V dropped 6 bases and J dropped 8; count of bases not matched to a gene: 12. In germline, CDR1 is LGHNA, CDR2 YSLEER. The CDR3 is 15 amino acids. CDR3 coding DNA: TGCGCCAGCAGACCCGGGGTAGCGGGGAGGTATGAGCAGTTCTTC. As protein: CASRPGVAGRYEQFF.

The V and J genes are TRBV18 and TRBJ2-6; TRBD2 matches 7 bases. CDR3 length equals 16 residues. Germline trimming cut 3 bases from V and 0 bases from J; bases unmatched to any gene: 2. Germline V gene data show CDR1 as KGHSH and CDR2 as LQKENI. CDR3 region: CASSPPGGSGANVLTF. The CDR3 coding sequence is TGTGCCAGCTCACCGCCGGGGGGCTCTGGGGCCAACGTCCTGACTTTC.

V gene TRBV18 combines with J gene TRBJ2-1; a possible D gene is TRBD1 (5 bases). The CDR3 spans 12 residues. In germline, CDR1 is KGHSH, CDR2 LQKENI. V lost 5 bases, J lost 9 bases, and 11 bases lay in between. CDR3 nucleotide sequence: TGTGCCAGCTCAACCCAGGGATCTGAGCAGTTCTTC. Translating gives CASSTQGSEQFF.

This rearrangement joins TRBV7-3 to TRBJ2-1; D is possibly TRBD2 (6 bases). The CDR3 runs to 14 residues. Germline V gene sequence: CDR1 SGHTA, CDR2 FQGTGA. V gave up 0 bases and J gave up 4 bases, with 7 bases separating them. The CDR3 DNA sequence: TGTGCCAGCAGCTTAACGGGGGGTTACAATGAGCAGTTCTTC. Protein sequence: CASSLTGGYNEQFF.

V gene TRBV28 combines with J gene TRBJ2-5; the match to TRBD2 covers 14 bases. Germline-derived CDR1 and CDR2 are MDHEN and SYDVKM. J was trimmed by 5 bases and V by 9 bases; bases with no gene match: 11. This CDR3 spans 16 amino acids. Here the CDR3 reads CASTPGLAGAGETQYF. CDR3 sequence (DNA): TGTGCCAGTACACCGGGACTAGCGGGAGCCGGGGAGACCCAGTACTTC.